Following are 10 T cell receptor beta chains from one sample sequenced in a study of blood T cell repertoires in COVID-19. Assay used: immunoSEQ multiplex PCR; TCRdb lists only in-frame clones, some missing. This sample has 100,000 or so clones; 80% to 85% occur once, and the top ten carry 30% to 45%. Specimen: peripheral blood. Receptor source: a man at least 80 years old with acute or convalescent COVID-19.

The gene calls are TRBV7-3 and TRBJ2-3, with a tentative D call TRBD2 (6 bases). V dropped 5 bases and J dropped 2 bases, with 17 bases sitting between them. This CDR3 region has 16 residues. CDR1 SGHTA and CDR2 FQGTGA come from the germline V gene. As DNA, the CDR3 is TGTGCCAGCAGCGCGTCTCCGGGACTGAACACAGATACGCAGTATTTT. This gives the protein CASSASPGLNTDTQYF.

The gene calls are TRBV7-9 and TRBJ2-7; 7 bases agree with TRBD1. From germline, CDR1 is SEHNR and CDR2 FQNEAQ (reference sequence). The CDR3 sequence is 12 residues long. V lost 5 bases and J lost 4; bases outside the gene matches: 2. CDR3 amino acids: CASSRQGYEQYF. CDR3 DNA sequence: TGTGCCAGCAGCCGACAGGGTTACGAGCAGTACTTC.

In its sample, this clone was seen a few times. The V and J genes are TRBV6-1 and TRBJ2-1; TRBD2 aligns across 7 bases. The trim removed 3 bases at V and 8 bases at J, leaving 10 bases unmatched. Per the germline V gene, CDR1 is MNHNS and CDR2 is SASEGT. CDR3 length: 15 residues. In DNA form, the CDR3 reads TGTGCCAGCAGTGAGCCGGGACGGGGGGTATATGAGCAGTTCTTC. Translated, it gives CASSEPGRGVYEQFF.

The V and J genes are TRBV29-1 and TRBJ2-5, with TRBD1 matching 7 bases. Unmatched junction bases numbered 7, after V lost 7 bases and J lost 5 bases. Germline lookup yields CDR1 SQVTM and CDR2 ANQGSEA. The CDR3 extends over 12 amino acids. The CDR3 loop is CSGHRGGETQYF. The CDR3 DNA is TGCAGCGGCCACAGGGGTGGTGAGACCCAGTACTTC.

This chain joins TRBV7-3 and TRBJ2-7; 9 nucleotides align to TRBD1. The V segment lost 4 bases and the J segment 7 bases; nucleotides outside the gene matches: 11. Germline V CDR1 and CDR2: SGHTA, FQGTGA. This CDR3 has 15 amino acids. The DNA of the CDR3 is TGTGCCAGCAGCTCGCAAGGACAGGGGAGAGCAGAGCAGTACTTC. Translation: CASSSQGQGRAEQYF.

The gene calls are TRBV29-1 and TRBJ2-3; the D gene is possibly TRBD2 (5 bases). The CDR3 is made up of 13 amino acids. Germline CDR1 and CDR2: SQVTM and ANQGSEA. The ends were cut back, 5 bases at V and 0 bases at J, with 9 bases in the middle. This chain's CDR3 is CSVSRGSTDTQYF. The CDR3 DNA sequence: TGCAGCGTTTCTCGCGGGAGCACAGATACGCAGTATTTT.

The chain recombines TRBV20-1 with TRBJ2-7; perhaps D is TRBD1 or TRBD2 (6 bases each). Germline CDR1 is DFQATT and CDR2 is SNEGSKA (reference sequence). V lost 3 bases, J lost 2 bases, and 11 bases lay in between. CDR3 length: 13 residues. The CDR3 DNA sequence: TGCAGTGCTAGTGGGGGGCATCCCTACGAGCAGTACTTC. Protein: CSASGGHPYEQYF.

The genes are TRBV3-1 (or the pseudogene TRBV3-2) and TRBJ1-4; TRBD1 aligns across 9 bases. The CDR3 sequence is 17 residues long. Germline CDR1 is LGHDT and CDR2 is YNNKEL (reference sequence). J was trimmed by 1 base and V by 1 base; bases with no gene match: 4. CDR3 region: CASSQVPGQGTNEKLFF. The CDR3 coding sequence is TGTGCCAGCAGCCAAGTCCCGGGACAGGGAACTAATGAAAAACTGTTTTTT.

V usage is TRBV6-2 or TRBV6-3 and J usage is TRBJ2-7; D is undetermined. Germline assignment: CDR1 MNHEY and CDR2 SVGEGT. The CDR3 contains 11 residues. Trimming removed 4 bases at V and 5 bases at J, with 6 bases between. As DNA, the CDR3 is TGTGCCAGCAGTTGGGCAAACGAGCAGTACTTC. It encodes CASSWANEQYF.

The chain is built from TRBV18 and TRBJ1-5, with D perhaps TRBD1 (6 bases). The CDR3 has 15 amino acids. Trimming took 4 bases from V and 0 from J, leaving 10 bases between them. In germline, CDR1 is KGHSH, CDR2 LQKENI. As DNA, the CDR3 is TGTGCCAGCTCACAACAGGGAAATAGCAATCAGCCCCAGCATTTT. It is translated as CASSQQGNSNQPQHF.